The rows below give T cell receptor beta chains drawn from one sample of a study of T cell changes during pregnancy in multiple sclerosis. Profiling relied on immunoSEQ multiplex PCR, and the TCRdb table lists in-frame clones only, not all of them. Among around 63,000 clones listed, approximately 90% were seen once. The source was peripheral blood, collected after pregnancy. Every receptor here comes from a female donor with multiple sclerosis, enrolled in a pregnancy study. The CDR3 runs from the conserved cysteine through the conserved F or W. The order of the fields is D gene, J gene, V gene, clone size, CDR3 protein, CDR3 DNA. A D gene is named only where the DNA matches it firmly. Clone size is stated in some rows and not others, as once, few, many or a class when expanded.

. | TRBJ2-7 | TRBV4-2 | . | CASSQDNSGNSYEQYF | TGTGCCAGCAGCCAAGATAATAGCGGTAACTCCTACGAGCAGTACTTC
TRBD2 | TRBJ2-3 | TRBV7-9 | . | CASSFLRGGRGDTQYF | TGTGCCAGCAGCTTTCTGAGGGGAGGGAGGGGAGATACGCAGTATTTT
. | TRBJ2-2 | TRBV9 | . | CASSVSVPGELFF | TGTGCCAGCAGCGTATCAGTCCCCGGGGAGCTGTTTTTT
TRBD2 | TRBJ2-7 | TRBV6-5 | once | CASSNGGGRRGEQYF | TGTGCCAGCAGTAACGGGGGGGGGCGCAGGGGCGAGCAGTACTTC
TRBD1 | TRBJ1-5 | TRBV28 | . | CASSSPRQGEQPQHF | TGTGCCAGCAGTTCCCCTAGACAGGGAGAACAGCCCCAGCATTTT
. | TRBJ1-2 | TRBV7-2 | . | CASRAGGEHGYTF | TGTGCCAGCCGGGCCGGCGGGGAACATGGCTACACCTTC
TRBD2 | TRBJ2-1 | TRBV5-8 | . | CASSLRPSFGLAGYNEQFF | TGTGCCAGCAGCTTGCGTCCCTCGTTCGGACTAGCGGGGTACAATGAGCAGTTCTTC
TRBD2 | TRBJ2-7 | TRBV5-6 | . | CASSLAREAGGDYEQYF | TGTGCCAGCAGCTTGGCTCGGGAGGCAGGAGGTGACTACGAGCAGTACTTC
. | TRBJ1-1 | TRBV25-1 | . | CASSEARGMNTEAFF | TGTGCCAGCAGTGAGGCGCGGGGTATGAACACTGAAGCTTTCTTT
TRBD1 | TRBJ1-4 | TRBV5-1 | once | CASSLDGTVATNEKLFF | TGCGCCAGCAGCTTGGACGGGACAGTAGCAACTAATGAAAAACTGTTTTTT
TRBD1 | TRBJ1-1 | TRBV6-1 | . | CASSEVQGAKTEAFF | TGTGCCAGCAGTGAAGTCCAGGGGGCGAAAACTGAAGCTTTCTTT
. | TRBJ2-7 | TRBV10-3 | few | CAISSETGSYEQYF | TGTGCCATCAGCTCCGAGACAGGTTCCTACGAGCAGTACTTC
. | TRBJ2-1 | TRBV9 | . | CASSVESSSFNEQFF | TGTGCCAGCAGCGTAGAATCCTCGAGCTTCAATGAGCAGTTCTTC